These 30 T cell receptor beta chains were all obtained from the same sample, sequenced in a study of blood T cell repertoires in COVID-19. The protocol was immunoSEQ multiplex PCR, while the TCRdb copy is restricted to in-frame clones and leaves out a portion. The sample has around 100,000 clones, around 88% seen once. The material sequenced was peripheral blood. These receptors were obtained from a human donor in a cohort sampled during active COVID-19.

The count of this clone is one. The DNA for the CDR3 is TGTGCCAGCAGCCAGTCCGGGACTAGCGGGAAAAACATTCAGTACTTC. This sequence encodes CASSQSGTSGKNIQYF. The rearrangement uses TRBV5-4 and TRBJ2-4; 12 nucleotides align to TRBD2. The CDR3 contains 16 residues. Germline loops: CDR1 SGHNT, CDR2 YYREEE (reference sequence). Trimming at V came to 4 bases and at J to 4 bases, leaving 6 bases not matched to a gene.

The chain links TRBV19 to TRBJ1-5; 9 nucleotides agree with TRBD1. This CDR3 comprises 14 residues. V was clipped by 9 bases and J by 4 bases; unmatched bases: 7. The germline CDR1 and CDR2 sequences are LNHDA and SQIVND (reference sequence). For the CDR3, the DNA is TGTGCCAGCAGAAACAGGGGGCGGAATCAGCCCCAGCATTTT. It encodes CASRNRGRNQPQHF.

The V and J genes are TRBV5-1 and TRBJ2-7, with a tentative D call TRBD1 (6 bases). CDR3 length: 15 amino acids. V was pared by 4 bases and J by 4 bases, with 18 bases between. The germline gives CDR1 SGHRS, CDR2 YFSETQ. Here the CDR3 DNA reads TGCGCCAGCAGCCCGACTACTGACAGGCGGTACGAGCAGTACTTC. Its protein product is CASSPTTDRRYEQYF.

This chain connects TRBV6-5 to TRBJ2-1; 11 nucleotides align to TRBD1. The germline V gene encodes CDR1 MNHEY and CDR2 SVGAGI. The CDR3 sequence is 14 residues long. V was pared by 5 bases and J by 7 bases, with 4 bases of the junction left unmatched. CDR3 nucleotide sequence: TGTGCCAGCAGTCGGACAGGGGGCAGAAATGAGCAGTTCTTC. Its translation is CASSRTGGRNEQFF.

This chain joins TRBV4-2 and TRBJ2-5; 8 nucleotides align to TRBD2. This CDR3 contains 16 residues. Germline values: CDR1 LGHNA, CDR2 YNFKEQ. V shed 0 bases, J shed 4 bases, and the junction held 7 bases outside the gene matches. CDR3 coding DNA: TGTGCCAGCAGCCAAGAGGTAACGGGAGGGCGAGAGACCCAGTACTTC. This codes for CASSQEVTGGRETQYF.

This chain connects TRBV29-1 to TRBJ1-4; D call uncertain. Trimming took 7 bases from V and 0 from J, leaving 12 bases between them. The CDR3 is made up of 14 amino acids. Germline-derived CDR1 and CDR2 are SQVTM and ANQGSEA. The CDR3 DNA sequence: TGCAGCGCCCGGGAGGATGCAACTAATGAAAAACTGTTTTTT. It codes for CSAREDATNEKLFF.

This clone was seen just once. The chain links TRBV11-2 to TRBJ2-2; a possible D gene is TRBD2 (5 bases). Germline CDR1 is SGHAT and CDR2 is FQNNGV. V shed 5 bases and J shed 6 bases, with 16 bases lying between them. CDR3 length: 15 amino acids. In DNA, the CDR3 is TGTGCCAGCAGCCCAGGCGGGTTCTGGGCCGGGGAGCTGTTTTTT. Its protein is CASSPGGFWAGELFF.

The chain combines TRBV6-6 with TRBJ2-7; maybe TRBD2 (6 bases). The CDR3 runs 14 residues. CDR1 MNHNY and CDR2 SVGAGI come from the germline V gene (reference sequence). Trimming left V 2 bases short and J 0 bases short, with 8 bases between. The CDR3 sequence is CASSYERVSYEQYF. For the CDR3, the DNA is TGTGCCAGCAGTTACGAGCGGGTCTCCTACGAGCAGTACTTC.

The chain joins TRBV9 to TRBJ2-7; TRBD2 matches 10 bases. Germline trimming cut 0 bases from V and 6 bases from J; bases unmatched to any gene: 3. There are 14 residues in the CDR3. Looked up from germline, CDR1 is SGDLS and CDR2 is YYNGEE. CDR3 residues: CASSVVLAGGEQYF. In DNA form, the CDR3 reads TGTGCCAGCAGCGTAGTTTTAGCGGGGGGCGAGCAGTACTTC. The variable domain in full, with the rest retrieved from reference TRBV9 and TRBJ2-7, is DSGVTQTPKHLITATGQRVTLRCSPRSGDLSVYWYQQSLDQGLQFLIQYYNGEERAKGNILERFSAQQFPDLHSELNLSSLELGDSALYFCASSVVLAGGEQYFGPGTRLTVT.

This clone showed up just once. The chain carries TRBV27 and TRBJ1-1; D is uncertain. Trimming shortened V by 6 bases and J by 0 bases, and 17 bases separated the two germline ends. This CDR3 has 16 residues. Per the germline V gene, CDR1 is MNHEY and CDR2 is SMNVEV (reference sequence). CDR3 sequence: CASSYRMTRMNTEAFF. The CDR3 region has the DNA TGTGCCAGCAGCTATCGGATGACAAGAATGAACACTGAAGCTTTCTTT.

This clone has only one observation. V and J are TRBV5-1 and TRBJ1-2; TRBD1 might be the D (5 bases). The germline V gene has CDR1 SGHRS and CDR2 YFSETQ. Trimming cost V 4 bases and J 7 bases, with 14 bases left between them. The CDR3 sequence is 13 residues long. As DNA, the CDR3 is TGCGCCAGCAGCGGCCAGGGTCAGGGTGGCTACACCTTC. Translated: CASSGQGQGGYTF. Together with reference TRBV5-1 and TRBJ1-2, the CDR3 gives the full variable domain: KAGVTQTPRYLIKTRGQQVTLSCSPISGHRSVSWYQQTPGQGLQFLFEYFSETQRNKGNFPGRFSGRQFSNSRSEMNVSTLELGDSALYLCASSGQGQGGYTFGSGTRLTVV.

V usage is TRBV6-6 and J usage is TRBJ1-5; D ambiguous. CDR1 is MNHNY, CDR2 SVGAGI, per germline (reference sequence). The ends were cut back, 0 bases at V and 7 bases at J, with 16 bases in the middle. The length of the CDR3 is 16 residues. DNA of the CDR3: TGTGCCAGCAGTTACTCCCCGACGGGTGGAGGACAGCCCCAGCATTTT. As protein: CASSYSPTGGGQPQHF.

To note about this clone: Other DNA sequences of this sample code for an identical CDR3. The V gene is TRBV5-1, the J gene TRBJ2-3; D might be TRBD2 (6 bases). V was trimmed by 2 bases and J by 0 bases, leaving 7 bases between them. CDR3 length: 14 amino acids. The germline V gene encodes CDR1 SGHRS and CDR2 YFSETQ. CDR3: CASSLGTSTDTQYF. DNA for the CDR3: TGCGCCAGCAGCTTAGGGACTAGCACAGATACGCAGTATTTT.

The chain uses TRBV19 and TRBJ1-1; D unresolved. Germline V CDR1 and CDR2: LNHDA, SQIVND (reference sequence). The CDR3 is 16 residues long. V was clipped by 4 bases and J by 0 bases, with 15 bases between them. CDR3 DNA sequence: TGTGCCAGTAGTACCTCCCTAGATTGGATGAACACTGAAGCTTTCTTT. Translating it yields CASSTSLDWMNTEAFF.

The rearrangement links TRBV5-5 to TRBJ2-2; D is possibly TRBD2 (6 bases). The length of the CDR3 is 14 residues. CDR1 SGHKS and CDR2 YYEKEE come from the germline V gene (reference sequence). V lost 3 bases to trimming and J lost 4 bases, with 10 bases between them. As DNA, the CDR3 is TGTGCCAGCAGCTGGGGGACTTTCACCGGGGAGCTGTTTTTT. It yields the protein CASSWGTFTGELFF.

The gene calls are TRBV7-8 and TRBJ2-7; tentative D call: TRBD1 (7 bases). The germline V gene encodes CDR1 SGHVS and CDR2 FQNEAQ. The germline V and J ends were trimmed by 1 base and 3 bases, with 13 bases remaining between them. This CDR3 is built from 15 residues. The CDR3 spells CASSLGGQGGYEQYF. Written as DNA, the CDR3 is TGTGCCAGCAGCTTAGGGGGGCAGGGGGGCTACGAGCAGTACTTC.

The chain combines TRBV28 with TRBJ1-1, with 8 bases lining up with TRBD1. The CDR3 runs to 17 residues. V shed 1 base and J 0 bases; nucleotides not matched to a gene: 7. The V gene's germline CDR1 is MDHEN and CDR2 SYDVKM. The chain's CDR3 is CASSLSGGPVMNTEAFF. The CDR3 nucleotides read TGTGCCAGCAGTTTATCAGGGGGCCCTGTGATGAACACTGAAGCTTTCTTT.

The V call is TRBV11-3, the J call TRBJ2-5; a weak D match, TRBD2 (5 bases). Germline V gene data show CDR1 as SGHNT and CDR2 as YENEEA. CDR3 length: 17 residues. The V end lost 1 base, the J end lost 5 bases, and 20 bases lay between the germline ends. Here the CDR3 DNA reads TGTGCCAGCAGCTTAGGGCTAGCCACACCTTCGGGGGAGACCCAGTACTTC. As protein: CASSLGLATPSGETQYF.

The rearrangement uses TRBV5-1 and TRBJ1-1, with 9 bases fitting TRBD1. The CDR3 has 14 residues. V shed 4 bases and J 4 bases; nucleotides not matched to a gene: 5. Germline-derived CDR1 and CDR2 are SGHRS and YFSETQ. CDR3 loop: CASSTDRGSTEAFF. CDR3 in DNA: TGCGCCAGCAGCACGGACAGGGGAAGCACTGAAGCTTTCTTT.

The chain links TRBV23-1 to TRBJ1-5; TRBD1 matches 11 bases. TRBV23-1 is an open reading frame, and its role is uncertain. The CDR3 consists of 15 residues. V lost 4 bases to trimming and J lost 5 bases; unmatched junction nucleotides: 4. The CDR3, as DNA: TGCGCCAGCAGTCCCCGGGACAGGGGGTATCAGCCCCAGCATTTT. Encoded protein: CASSPRDRGYQPQHF.

This clone was counted a single time. The chain combines TRBV15 with TRBJ2-2; TRBD1 agrees at 10 bases. The CDR3 has 17 residues. V dropped 1 base and J dropped 4; count of bases not matched to a gene: 6. Per the germline V gene, CDR1 is LNHNV and CDR2 is YYDKDF (reference sequence). CDR3 nucleotide sequence: TGTGCCACCAGCAGAGTCGACAGGGGGCTGGGCACCGGGGAGCTGTTTTTT. Translating gives CATSRVDRGLGTGELFF.

The chain carries TRBV9 and TRBJ1-3; 9 bases align to TRBD1. Germline CDR1 is SGDLS and CDR2 is YYNGEE. The V gene end was trimmed by 2 bases and the J gene end by 0 bases; junction bases not matched to a gene: 6. CDR3 size: 17 residues. The CDR3 protein is CASSVTGGTTSGNTIYF. The CDR3 DNA sequence: TGTGCCAGCAGCGTGACAGGGGGGACGACCTCTGGAAACACCATATATTTT.

This chain links TRBV19 with TRBJ1-4; D is undetermined. The CDR3 runs to 15 residues. V was cut by 5 bases and J by 3 bases, with 13 bases left in between. Germline V gene lookup returns CDR1 LNHDA and CDR2 SQIVND (reference sequence). The CDR3 nucleotides are TGTGCCAGTAGTGCGCTGGTTCCGCCTAATGAAAAACTGTTTTTT. Its protein product is CASSALVPPNEKLFF.

The CDR3 region has the DNA TGCGCCAGCAGCCAAGATTGGGCGCGACAGGGAACCAGAGAGACCCAGTACTTC. This sequence encodes CASSQDWARQGTRETQYF. This chain links TRBV4-3 with TRBJ2-5; 7 bases line up with TRBD1. V lost 0 bases and J lost 4; bases outside the gene matches: 14. There are 18 residues in the CDR3. Per the germline V gene, CDR1 is LGHNA and CDR2 is YSLEER.

The chain couples TRBV29-1 to TRBJ2-7; 8 positions match TRBD2. This CDR3 region has 15 residues. CDR1 and CDR2 from the germline V gene are SQVTM and ANQGSEA. The V segment lost 7 bases and the J segment 4 bases; nucleotides outside the gene matches: 15. For the CDR3, the DNA is TGCAGCGCTACTCTCCCGGCTAGCGGGCGATACGAGCAGTACTTC. Its translation is CSATLPASGRYEQYF.

V usage is TRBV5-1 and J usage is TRBJ2-1, with 13 bases that match TRBD2. The CDR3 covers 15 residues. Germline V gene lookup returns CDR1 SGHRS and CDR2 YFSETQ. Losses at the gene ends were 4 bases for V and 8 bases for J; bases not matched to a gene: 6. The DNA of the CDR3 is TGCGCCAGCAGCGACGGACTAGCGGGAGCGGATGAGCAGTTCTTC. Protein sequence: CASSDGLAGADEQFF.

The J gene is TRBJ1-5, the V gene TRBV27; D might be TRBD1 (6 bases). Germline values: CDR1 MNHEY, CDR2 SMNVEV (reference sequence). V shed 0 bases and J shed 1 base, with 13 bases lying between them. CDR3 size: 17 residues. The CDR3 is CASSLSMAGASNQPQHF. Written as DNA, the CDR3 is TGTGCCAGCAGTTTATCGATGGCAGGGGCGAGCAATCAGCCCCAGCATTTT.

The V gene is TRBV5-1, the J gene TRBJ2-3; D may be TRBD2 (5 bases). Germline V gene data show CDR1 as SGHRS and CDR2 as YFSETQ. The ends were cut back, 4 bases at V and 0 bases at J, with 18 bases in the middle. The length of the CDR3 is 17 residues. The CDR3 DNA reads as TGCGCCAGCAGCGCGGCGAGGGCGACCTTCAGCACAGATACGCAGTATTTT. Residues: CASSAARATFSTDTQYF.

This chain connects TRBV5-6 to TRBJ2-4, with D perhaps TRBD1 (5 bases). The CDR3 runs to 13 residues. Trimming shortened V by 3 bases and J by 8 bases, and 12 bases separated the two germline ends. From germline, CDR1 is SGHDT and CDR2 YYEEEE. The CDR3 nucleotides are TGTGCCAGCAGCTACCTGAGCAGGGACATTCAGTACTTC. Translated: CASSYLSRDIQYF.

The chain carries TRBV11-3 and TRBJ2-3; D unresolved. The length of the CDR3 is 16 residues. CDR1 and CDR2 (germline): SGHNT, YENEEA. Trimming stripped 1 base from V and 0 bases from J, with 11 bases between. DNA of the CDR3: TGTGCCAGCAGCTTAGGAGGATCATTCAGCACAGATACGCAGTATTTT. Its translation is CASSLGGSFSTDTQYF.